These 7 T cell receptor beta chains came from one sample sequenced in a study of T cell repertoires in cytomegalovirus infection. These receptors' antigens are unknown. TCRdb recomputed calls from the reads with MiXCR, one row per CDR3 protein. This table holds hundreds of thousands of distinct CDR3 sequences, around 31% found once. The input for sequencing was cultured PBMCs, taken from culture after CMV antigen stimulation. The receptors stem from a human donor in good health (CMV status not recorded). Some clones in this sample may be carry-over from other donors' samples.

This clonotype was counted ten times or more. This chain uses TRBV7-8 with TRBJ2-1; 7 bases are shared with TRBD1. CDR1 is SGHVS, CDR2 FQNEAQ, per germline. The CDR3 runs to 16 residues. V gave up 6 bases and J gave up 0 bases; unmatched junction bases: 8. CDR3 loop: CASRRDRPSSYNEQFF. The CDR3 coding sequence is TGTGCCAGCAGAAGGGACAGACCAAGCTCCTACAATGAGCAGTTCTTC. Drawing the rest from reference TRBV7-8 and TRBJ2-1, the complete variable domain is GAGVSQSPRYKVAKRGQDVALRCDPISGHVSLFWYQQALGQGPEFLTYFQNEAQLDKSGLPSDRFFAERPEGSVSTLKIQRTQQEDSAVYLCASRRDRPSSYNEQFFGPGTRLTVL.

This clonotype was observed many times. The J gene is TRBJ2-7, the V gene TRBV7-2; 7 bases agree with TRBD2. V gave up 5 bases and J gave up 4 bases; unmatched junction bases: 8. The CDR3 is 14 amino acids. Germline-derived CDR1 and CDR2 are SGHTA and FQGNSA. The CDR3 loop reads CASSVRDYGYEQYF. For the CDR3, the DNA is TGTGCCAGCAGCGTCCGGGACTACGGATACGAGCAGTACTTC. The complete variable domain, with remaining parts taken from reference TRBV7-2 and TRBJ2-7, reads GAGVSQSPSNKVTEKGKDVELRCDPISGHTALYWYRQSLGQGLEFLIYFQGNSAPDKSGLPSDRFSAERTGGSVSTLTIQRTQQEDSAVYLCASSVRDYGYEQYFGPGTRLTVT.

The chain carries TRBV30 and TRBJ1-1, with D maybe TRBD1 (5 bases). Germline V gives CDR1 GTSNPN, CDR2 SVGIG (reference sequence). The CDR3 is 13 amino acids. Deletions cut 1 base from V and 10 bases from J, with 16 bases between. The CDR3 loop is CAWSARTMGRAFF. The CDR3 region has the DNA TGTGCCTGGAGTGCTCGTACAATGGGGCGAGCTTTCTTT.

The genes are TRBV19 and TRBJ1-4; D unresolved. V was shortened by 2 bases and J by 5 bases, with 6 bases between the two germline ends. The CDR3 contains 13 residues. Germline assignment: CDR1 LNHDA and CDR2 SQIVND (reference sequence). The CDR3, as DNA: TGTGCCAGTAGTATACGGAAGAATGAAAAACTGTTTTTT. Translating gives CASSIRKNEKLFF.

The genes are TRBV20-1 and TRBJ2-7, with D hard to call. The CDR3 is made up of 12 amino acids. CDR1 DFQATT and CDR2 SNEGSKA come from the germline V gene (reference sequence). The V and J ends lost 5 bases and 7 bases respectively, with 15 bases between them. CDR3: CSAGRPRREQYF. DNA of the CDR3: TGCAGTGCTGGCCGACCCCGACGGGAGCAGTACTTC.

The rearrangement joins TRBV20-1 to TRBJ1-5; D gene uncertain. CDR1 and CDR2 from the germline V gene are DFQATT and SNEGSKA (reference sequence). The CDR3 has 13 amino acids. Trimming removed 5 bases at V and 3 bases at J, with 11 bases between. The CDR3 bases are TGCAGTGCTGGCCGTGGGTCCAATCAGCCCCAGCATTTT. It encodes CSAGRGSNQPQHF.

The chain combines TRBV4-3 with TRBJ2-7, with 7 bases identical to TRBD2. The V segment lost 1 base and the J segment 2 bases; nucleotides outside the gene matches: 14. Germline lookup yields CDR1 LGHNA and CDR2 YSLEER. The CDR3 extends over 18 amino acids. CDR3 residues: CASSQALVGGSRTYEQYF. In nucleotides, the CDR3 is TGCGCCAGCAGCCAAGCCCTAGTGGGCGGGAGCCGAACCTACGAGCAGTACTTC.